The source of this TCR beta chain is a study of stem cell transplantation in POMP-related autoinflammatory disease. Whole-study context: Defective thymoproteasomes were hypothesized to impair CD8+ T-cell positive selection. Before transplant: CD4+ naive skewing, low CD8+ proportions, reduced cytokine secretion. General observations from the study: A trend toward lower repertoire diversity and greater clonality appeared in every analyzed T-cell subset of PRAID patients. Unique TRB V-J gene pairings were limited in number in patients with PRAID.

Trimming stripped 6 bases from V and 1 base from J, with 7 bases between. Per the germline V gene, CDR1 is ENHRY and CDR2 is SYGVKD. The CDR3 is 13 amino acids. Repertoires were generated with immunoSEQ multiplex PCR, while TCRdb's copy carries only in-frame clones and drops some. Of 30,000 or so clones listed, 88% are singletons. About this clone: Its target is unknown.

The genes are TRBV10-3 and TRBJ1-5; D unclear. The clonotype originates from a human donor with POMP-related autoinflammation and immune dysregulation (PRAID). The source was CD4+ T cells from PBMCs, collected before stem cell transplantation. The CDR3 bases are TGTGCCATCAGATCCGACAGCAATCAGCCCCAGCATTTT. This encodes CAIRSDSNQPQHF.